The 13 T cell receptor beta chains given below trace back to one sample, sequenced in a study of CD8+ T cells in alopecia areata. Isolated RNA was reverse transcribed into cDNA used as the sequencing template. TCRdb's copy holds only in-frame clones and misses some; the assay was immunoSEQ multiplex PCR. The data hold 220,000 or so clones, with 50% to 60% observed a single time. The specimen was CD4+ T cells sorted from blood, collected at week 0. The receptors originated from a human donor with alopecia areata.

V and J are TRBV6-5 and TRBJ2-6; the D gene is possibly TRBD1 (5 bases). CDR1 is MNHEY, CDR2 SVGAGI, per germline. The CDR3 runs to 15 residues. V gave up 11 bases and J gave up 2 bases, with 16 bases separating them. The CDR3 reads CACHTSRAGANVLTF. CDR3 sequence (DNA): TGTGCCTGTCATACGTCCAGGGCTGGGGCCAACGTCCTGACTTTC.

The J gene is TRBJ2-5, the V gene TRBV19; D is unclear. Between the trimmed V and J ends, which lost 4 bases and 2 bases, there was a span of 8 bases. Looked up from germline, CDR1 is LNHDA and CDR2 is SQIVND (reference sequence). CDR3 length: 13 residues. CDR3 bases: TGTGCCAGTAGTAGCCAAAGGCAAGAGACCCAGTACTTC. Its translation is CASSSQRQETQYF. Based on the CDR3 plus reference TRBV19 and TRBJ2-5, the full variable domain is DGGITQSPKYLFRKEGQNVTLSCEQNLNHDAMYWYRQDPGQGLRLIYYSQIVNDFQKGDIAEGYSVSREKKESFPLTVTSAQKNPTAFYLCASSSQRQETQYFGPGTRLLVL.

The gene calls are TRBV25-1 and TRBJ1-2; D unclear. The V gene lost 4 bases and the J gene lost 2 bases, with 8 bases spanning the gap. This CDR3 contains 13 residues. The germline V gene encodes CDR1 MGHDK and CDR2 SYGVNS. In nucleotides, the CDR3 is TGTGCCAGCAGTGTGGGCGGAAACTATGGCTACACCTTC. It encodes CASSVGGNYGYTF.

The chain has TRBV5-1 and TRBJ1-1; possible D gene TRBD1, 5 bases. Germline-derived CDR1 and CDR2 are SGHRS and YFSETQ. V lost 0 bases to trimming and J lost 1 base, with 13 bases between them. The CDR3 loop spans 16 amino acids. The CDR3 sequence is CASSLAVFGGNTEAFF. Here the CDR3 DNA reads TGCGCCAGCAGCTTGGCCGTCTTTGGGGGGAACACTGAAGCTTTCTTT.

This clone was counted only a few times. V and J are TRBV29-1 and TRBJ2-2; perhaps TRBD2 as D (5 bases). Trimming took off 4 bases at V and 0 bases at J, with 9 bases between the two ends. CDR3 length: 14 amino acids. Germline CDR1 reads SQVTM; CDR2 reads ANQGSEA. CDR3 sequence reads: CSVGSGSNTGELFF. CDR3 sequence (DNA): TGCAGCGTTGGGAGCGGTTCGAACACCGGGGAGCTGTTTTTT.

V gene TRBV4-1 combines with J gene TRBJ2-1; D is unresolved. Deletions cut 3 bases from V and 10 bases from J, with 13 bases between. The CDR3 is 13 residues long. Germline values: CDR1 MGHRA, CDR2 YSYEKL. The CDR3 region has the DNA TGCGCCAGCAGCCAGGGGTTTAGAATCGAGCAGTTCTTC. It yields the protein CASSQGFRIEQFF.

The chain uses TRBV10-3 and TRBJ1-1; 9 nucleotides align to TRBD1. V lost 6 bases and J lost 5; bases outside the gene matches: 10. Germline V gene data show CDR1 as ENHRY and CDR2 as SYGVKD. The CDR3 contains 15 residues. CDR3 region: CAIRAGTGQGTEAFF. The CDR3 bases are TGTGCCATCAGAGCCGGGACAGGGCAAGGTACTGAAGCTTTCTTT.

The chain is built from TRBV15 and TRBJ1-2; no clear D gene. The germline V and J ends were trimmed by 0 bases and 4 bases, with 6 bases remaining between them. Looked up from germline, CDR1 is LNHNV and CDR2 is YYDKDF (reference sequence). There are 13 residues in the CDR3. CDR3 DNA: TGTGCCACCAGCAGAGATCCCGGCTATGGCTACACCTTC. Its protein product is CATSRDPGYGYTF.

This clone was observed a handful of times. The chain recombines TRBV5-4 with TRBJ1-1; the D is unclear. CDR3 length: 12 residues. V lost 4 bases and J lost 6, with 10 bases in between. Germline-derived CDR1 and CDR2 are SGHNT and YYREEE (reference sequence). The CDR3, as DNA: TGTGCCAGCAGCCTCCCCGGAGCTGAAGCTTTCTTT. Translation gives CASSLPGAEAFF.

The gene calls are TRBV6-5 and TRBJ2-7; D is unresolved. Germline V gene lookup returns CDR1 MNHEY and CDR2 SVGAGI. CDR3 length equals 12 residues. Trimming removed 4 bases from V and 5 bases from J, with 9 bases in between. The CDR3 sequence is CASSSTHHEQYF. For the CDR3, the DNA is TGTGCCAGCAGTTCTACGCATCACGAGCAGTACTTC.

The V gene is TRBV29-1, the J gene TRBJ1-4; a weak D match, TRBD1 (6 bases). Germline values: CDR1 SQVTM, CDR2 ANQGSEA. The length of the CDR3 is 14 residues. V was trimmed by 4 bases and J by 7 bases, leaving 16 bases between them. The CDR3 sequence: CSVGNEQGGEKLFF. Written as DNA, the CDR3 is TGCAGCGTTGGAAATGAACAGGGTGGTGAAAAACTGTTTTTT.

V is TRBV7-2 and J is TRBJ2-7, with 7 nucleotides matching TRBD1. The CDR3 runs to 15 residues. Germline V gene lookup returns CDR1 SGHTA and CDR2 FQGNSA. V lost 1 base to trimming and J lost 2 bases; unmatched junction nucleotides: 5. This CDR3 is CASSLDGQVAYEQYF. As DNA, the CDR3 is TGTGCCAGCAGCTTAGACGGACAGGTAGCCTACGAGCAGTACTTC.

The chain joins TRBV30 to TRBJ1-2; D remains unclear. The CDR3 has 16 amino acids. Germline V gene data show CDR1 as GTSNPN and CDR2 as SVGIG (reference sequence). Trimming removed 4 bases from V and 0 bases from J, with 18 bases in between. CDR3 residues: CAWTRQRILANYGYTF. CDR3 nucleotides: TGTGCCTGGACCAGGCAGCGTATTCTAGCTAACTATGGCTACACCTTC.